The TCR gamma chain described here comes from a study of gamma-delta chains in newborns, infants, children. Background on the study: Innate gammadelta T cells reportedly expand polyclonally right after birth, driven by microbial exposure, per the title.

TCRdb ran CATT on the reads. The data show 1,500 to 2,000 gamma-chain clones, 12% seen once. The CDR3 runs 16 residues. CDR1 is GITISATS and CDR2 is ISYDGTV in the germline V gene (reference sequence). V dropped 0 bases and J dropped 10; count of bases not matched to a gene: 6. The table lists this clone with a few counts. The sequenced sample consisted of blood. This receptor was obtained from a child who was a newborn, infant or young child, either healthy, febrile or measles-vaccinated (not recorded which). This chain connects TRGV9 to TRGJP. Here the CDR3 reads CALWEVLFLGKKIKVF. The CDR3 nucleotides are TGTGCCTTGTGGGAGGTGCTTTTTTTGGGCAAAAAAATCAAGGTATTT.